This TCR beta chain is drawn from a study of blood T cells in healthy people across ages. Study observations and caveats: In older individuals, TCR beta diversity per million T cells was lower, falling roughly linearly with age.

V lost 5 bases, J lost 0 bases, and 8 bases lay in between. The CDR3 extends over 13 amino acids. CDR1 and CDR2 from the germline V gene are SGHRS and YFSETQ. This clonotype was counted a few times. The antigen remains undetermined. PCR was performed a second time for about 6 to 12 cycles using a sample-barcoded 5' primer and a J-beta primer mix. Each cDNA molecule, via a template-switch adaptor with 12 random nucleotides, was tagged. Each CDR3 protein gets one entry after TCRdb re-called the 5' RACE reads with MiXCR. Counted here are 650,000 to 700,000 distinct CDR3 sequences, approximately 29% occurring once; the ten biggest clones make up less than 20%.

The sequenced material came from blood. The chain couples TRBV5-1 to TRBJ1-1; D ambiguous. The TCR originated in a woman aged 80 or over in good health. The CDR3 bases are TGCGCCAGCAGGGAGTCTTTGAACACTGAAGCTTTCTTT. Translation: CASRESLNTEAFF.